This is a list of T cell receptor beta chains from one sample in a study of T-cell reconstitution after alpha-beta-depleted transplantation in children. MiXCR was run by TCRdb on the PCR reads, yielding one entry per CDR3 protein. The sample contains 450,000 to 500,000 distinct CDR3 sequences, around 13% of which appear only once. Source: PBMCs from the stem cell graft donor, taken from the stem cell graft. The source of these receptors is a human donor who donated a stem cell graft to a child with combined immunodeficiency. Each CDR3 is given with its conserved first and last residue. A D gene is named only where the DNA matches it firmly. Clone sizes are given selectively: once, few, many, or a class where the clone is expanded.

V: TRBV6-2/TRBV6-3
J: TRBJ2-5
D: NA
size: NA
CDR3: CASSTSPQETQYF
DNA: TGTGCCAGCAGCACTAGCCCTCAAGAGACCCAGTACTTC

V: TRBV20-1
J: TRBJ1-5
D: TRBD1
size: NA
CDR3: CSAGGTGGAQPQHF
DNA: TGCAGTGCTGGGGGGACAGGGGGTGCTCAGCCCCAGCATTTT

V: TRBV20-1
J: TRBJ2-1
D: TRBD2
size: NA
CDR3: CSPETGGGWNEQFF
DNA: TGCAGTCCTGAGACGGGGGGGGGATGGAATGAGCAGTTCTTC

V: TRBV12-3/TRBV12-4
J: TRBJ1-5
D: NA
size: many
CDR3: CASRPQGTYQPQHF
DNA: TGTGCCAGCAGACCACAGGGAACCTATCAGCCCCAGCATTTT

V: TRBV7-9
J: TRBJ2-1
D: NA
size: NA
CDR3: CASPGRGNEQFF
DNA: TGTGCCAGTCCGGGACGGGGCAATGAGCAGTTCTTC

V: TRBV10-3
J: TRBJ2-7
D: TRBD1
size: many
CDR3: CAISGTGTHFYEQYF
DNA: TGTGCCATCAGTGGGACAGGAACCCATTTCTACGAGCAGTACTTC

V: TRBV20-1
J: TRBJ1-1
D: NA
size: NA
CDR3: CSASNLGRATNTEAFF
DNA: TGCAGTGCTAGTAACTTGGGCAGGGCGACGAACACTGAAGCTTTCTTT

V: TRBV12-3/TRBV12-4
J: TRBJ2-7
D: NA
size: many
CDR3: CASQPGLLDEQYF
DNA: TGTGCCAGCCAACCGGGACTCCTCGACGAGCAGTACTTC

V: TRBV12-3/TRBV12-4
J: TRBJ2-7
D: NA
size: NA
CDR3: CASSLSSGVSSYEQYF
DNA: TGTGCCAGCAGTTTAAGTAGTGGGGTGAGTTCCTACGAGCAGTACTTC

V: TRBV20-1
J: TRBJ1-1
D: NA
size: NA
CDR3: CSAPIPGFSWAFF
DNA: TGCAGTGCCCCAATCCCGGGATTTTCTTGGGCTTTCTTT

V: TRBV20-1
J: TRBJ2-1
D: TRBD2
size: few
CDR3: CSAPSGRDYNEQFF
DNA: TGCAGTGCTCCTAGCGGGAGGGATTACAATGAGCAGTTCTTC

V: TRBV12-3/TRBV12-4
J: TRBJ2-1
D: TRBD2
size: NA
CDR3: CASSILAGVDNEQFF
DNA: TGTGCCAGCAGCATACTAGCGGGAGTTGACAATGAGCAGTTCTTC

V: TRBV7-9
J: TRBJ1-2
D: NA
size: NA
CDR3: CASSPIVYSGNDGYTF
DNA: TGTGCCAGCAGCCCAATTGTCTACTCGGGGAATGATGGCTACACCTTC

V: TRBV29-1
J: TRBJ2-5
D: NA
size: NA
CDR3: CSVAGIETQYF
DNA: TGCAGCGTTGCGGGGATCGAGACCCAGTACTTC

V: TRBV19
J: TRBJ1-1
D: NA
size: once
CDR3: CASSLNYGIRAEAFF
DNA: TGTGCCAGTAGTCTAAACTACGGGATTAGAGCTGAAGCTTTCTTT

V: TRBV5-1
J: TRBJ1-6
D: TRBD1
size: few
CDR3: CASSPGGWDSPLHF
DNA: TGCGCCAGCAGCCCAGGGGGCTGGGATTCACCCCTCCACTTT

V: TRBV2
J: TRBJ2-1
D: NA
size: few
CDR3: CASSEALVGEQFF
DNA: TGTGCCAGCAGTGAAGCGCTTGTGGGTGAGCAGTTCTTC

V: TRBV6-5
J: TRBJ2-7
D: NA
size: NA
CDR3: CASSTLWSGSPYEQYF
DNA: TGTGCCAGCAGTACTTTGTGGAGCGGAAGTCCCTACGAGCAGTACTTC

V: TRBV7-9
J: TRBJ2-5
D: TRBD2
size: NA
CDR3: CASSTRAGVGTQYF
DNA: TGTGCCAGCAGCACCCGAGCGGGAGTAGGGACCCAGTACTTC

V: TRBV7-2
J: TRBJ2-3
D: TRBD2
size: NA
CDR3: CASRSLAGAADTQYF
DNA: TGTGCCAGCAGGTCCCTAGCGGGAGCGGCAGATACGCAGTATTTT

V: TRBV12-3/TRBV12-4
J: TRBJ1-3
D: NA
size: NA
CDR3: CASSLFAGISGNTIYF
DNA: TGTGCCAGCAGTTTATTTGCAGGAATCTCTGGAAACACCATATATTTT

V: TRBV24-1
J: TRBJ1-4
D: NA
size: few
CDR3: CATGGAGDEKLFF
DNA: TGTGCCACCGGGGGCGCCGGGGATGAAAAACTGTTTTTT

V: TRBV4-3
J: TRBJ2-3
D: NA
size: few
CDR3: CASSQDGGSITDTQYF
DNA: TGCGCCAGCAGCCAAGACGGAGGGAGCATCACAGATACGCAGTATTTT

V: TRBV24-1
J: TRBJ2-7
D: TRBD2
size: NA
CDR3: CATCDFLRGEIAGEKSYEQYF
DNA: TGTGCCACCTGTGATTTTCTTCGGGGGGAAATAGCGGGAGAGAAATCCTACGAGCAGTACTTC

V: TRBV20-1
J: TRBJ1-1
D: NA
size: few
CDR3: CSARGWEKAFF
DNA: TGCAGTGCTAGAGGTTGGGAGAAAGCTTTCTTT

V: TRBV4-3
J: TRBJ2-3
D: TRBD2
size: NA
CDR3: CASSQVPPGLAGDTQYF
DNA: TGCGCCAGCAGCCAAGTACCTCCGGGACTAGCCGGCGATACGCAGTATTTT

V: TRBV7-2
J: TRBJ2-1
D: TRBD2
size: NA
CDR3: CASTTNTGGARSEQFF
DNA: TGTGCCAGCACCACGAACACCGGGGGGGCCCGTTCTGAGCAGTTCTTC

V: TRBV12-3/TRBV12-4
J: TRBJ1-3
D: NA
size: NA
CDR3: CASSLGPRGEGNTIYF
DNA: TGTGCCAGCAGTTTAGGCCCTAGGGGGGAAGGAAACACCATATATTTT

V: TRBV12-3/TRBV12-4
J: TRBJ2-3
D: NA
size: few
CDR3: CASSPRVGAHHTQYF
DNA: TGTGCCAGCAGTCCTAGGGTGGGAGCACATCATACGCAGTATTTT

V: TRBV20-1
J: TRBJ2-5
D: NA
size: NA
CDR3: CSAAGGRSDRAGTGQETQYF
DNA: TGCAGTGCGGCGGGAGGGCGATCCGACCGGGCCGGGACAGGGCAGGAGACCCAGTACTTC

V: TRBV12-3/TRBV12-4
J: TRBJ2-4
D: NA
size: NA
CDR3: CASSRDRGNIQYF
DNA: TGTGCCAGCAGCCGGGACCGAGGGAACATTCAGTACTTC

V: TRBV6-2/TRBV6-3
J: TRBJ2-3
D: TRBD2
size: few
CDR3: CASSQEGSGGGYLSTDTQYF
DNA: TGTGCCAGCAGCCAAGAGGGTAGCGGGGGGGGGTACTTAAGCACAGATACGCAGTATTTT

V: TRBV6-1
J: TRBJ2-3
D: NA
size: few
CDR3: CASTPMTVSTDTQYF
DNA: TGTGCCAGCACCCCCATGACAGTGAGCACAGATACGCAGTATTTT

V: TRBV5-1
J: TRBJ2-3
D: TRBD2
size: few
CDR3: CASGIAGLTDTQYF
DNA: TGCGCCAGCGGGATAGCGGGTCTCACAGATACGCAGTATTTT

V: TRBV20-1
J: TRBJ1-2
D: TRBD1
size: few
CDR3: CSAQTGVTYGYTF
DNA: TGCAGTGCTCAGACAGGGGTAACCTATGGCTACACCTTC

V: TRBV24-1
J: TRBJ2-1
D: TRBD2
size: NA
CDR3: CGASDSNTGLAGLIYYNEQFF
DNA: TGTGGGGCCAGTGATTCCAACACAGGACTAGCGGGTTTAATTTACTACAATGAGCAGTTCTTC

V: TRBV12-3/TRBV12-4
J: TRBJ1-3
D: NA
size: many
CDR3: CASRPSAGDGNTIYF
DNA: TGTGCCAGCAGGCCAAGTGCCGGGGATGGAAACACCATATATTTT

V: TRBV7-7
J: TRBJ1-4
D: TRBD1
size: few
CDR3: CASSLTGGPNEKLFF
DNA: TGTGCTAGCAGCTTAACAGGGGGACCTAATGAAAAACTGTTTTTT

V: TRBV5-5
J: TRBJ2-7
D: TRBD2
size: many
CDR3: CASSLVVTSGIYEQYF
DNA: TGTGCCAGCAGCTTGGTTGTGACTAGCGGGATTTACGAGCAGTACTTC

V: TRBV27
J: TRBJ1-1
D: NA
size: few
CDR3: CASSLLPGTEAFF
DNA: TGTGCCAGCAGTTTATTACCCGGCACTGAAGCTTTCTTT

V: TRBV11-3
J: TRBJ1-2
D: TRBD1
size: few
CDR3: CASSLGGQNYGYTF
DNA: TGTGCCAGCAGCTTAGGGGGACAGAACTATGGCTACACCTTC

V: TRBV29-1
J: TRBJ2-3
D: TRBD1
size: few
CDR3: CSVESDKTGGPQYF
DNA: TGCAGCGTTGAATCGGATAAAACAGGGGGCCCGCAGTATTTT

V: TRBV10-3
J: TRBJ2-5
D: NA
size: many
CDR3: CAISELADKETQYF
DNA: TGTGCCATCAGTGAGTTAGCGGATAAAGAGACCCAGTACTTC

V: TRBV7-8
J: TRBJ2-7
D: NA
size: many
CDR3: CASSLAGPTYEQYF
DNA: TGTGCCAGCAGCTTAGCCGGGCCCACCTACGAGCAGTACTTC

V: TRBV9
J: TRBJ2-7
D: TRBD2
size: few
CDR3: CASSPHGGTSGRESYEQYF
DNA: TGTGCCAGCAGCCCTCACGGCGGGACTAGCGGGAGGGAGTCCTACGAGCAGTACTTC

V: TRBV3-1
J: TRBJ1-1
D: NA
size: NA
CDR3: CASSQDRVRTEAFF
DNA: TGTGCCAGCAGCCAAGACAGGGTGCGCACTGAAGCTTTCTTT

V: TRBV6-2/TRBV6-3
J: TRBJ2-7
D: NA
size: few
CDR3: CASSYPSTSSEYEQYF
DNA: TGTGCCAGCAGTTATCCCTCGACTAGTAGTGAGTACGAGCAGTACTTC

V: TRBV7-2
J: TRBJ1-2
D: TRBD1
size: many
CDR3: CASSPDRGYGYTF
DNA: TGTGCCAGCAGCCCAGACAGGGGATATGGCTACACCTTC

V: TRBV20-1
J: TRBJ2-7
D: NA
size: NA
CDR3: CSASGQLLPYEQYF
DNA: TGCAGTGCTAGTGGACAGTTACTACCCTACGAGCAGTACTTC

V: TRBV20-1
J: TRBJ2-1
D: NA
size: NA
CDR3: CSAGDLLIMEEFF
DNA: TGCAGTGCTGGGGACCTATTGATCATGGAGGAGTTCTTC

V: TRBV29-1
J: TRBJ1-2
D: NA
size: few
CDR3: CSVDGGPANYGYTF
DNA: TGCAGCGTTGATGGGGGCCCAGCTAACTATGGCTACACCTTC

V: TRBV2
J: TRBJ2-7
D: NA
size: few
CDR3: CASSSMGMGLYEQYF
DNA: TGTGCCAGCAGTAGTATGGGGATGGGACTTTACGAGCAGTACTTC

V: TRBV27
J: TRBJ2-1
D: NA
size: few
CDR3: CASSPIQAGLSYNEQFF
DNA: TGTGCCAGCAGCCCAATTCAGGCAGGCCTCTCCTACAATGAGCAGTTCTTC

V: TRBV15
J: TRBJ1-2
D: NA
size: NA
CDR3: CAASLSGNPLGGYTF
DNA: TGTGCCGCCAGCCTCTCTGGGAATCCCTTGGGGGGCTACACCTTC

V: TRBV20-1
J: TRBJ2-7
D: NA
size: NA
CDR3: CSAQQGGYEQYF
DNA: TGCAGTGCTCAACAGGGAGGTTACGAGCAGTACTTC